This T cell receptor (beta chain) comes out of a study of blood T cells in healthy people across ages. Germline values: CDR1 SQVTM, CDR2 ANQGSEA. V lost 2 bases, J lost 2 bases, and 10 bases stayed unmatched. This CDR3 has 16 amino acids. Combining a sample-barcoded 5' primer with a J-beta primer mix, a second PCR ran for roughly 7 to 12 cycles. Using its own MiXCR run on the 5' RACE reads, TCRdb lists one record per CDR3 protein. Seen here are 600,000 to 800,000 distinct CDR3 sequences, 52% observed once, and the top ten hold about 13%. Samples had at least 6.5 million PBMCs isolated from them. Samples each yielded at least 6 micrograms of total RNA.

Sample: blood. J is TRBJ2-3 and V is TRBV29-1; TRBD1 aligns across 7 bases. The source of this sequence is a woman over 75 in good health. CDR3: CSVENYKGQPTDTQYF. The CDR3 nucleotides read TGCAGCGTTGAAAACTATAAGGGACAGCCCACAGATACGCAGTATTTT.